Here is one T cell receptor (beta chain) with its context. V shed 4 bases, J shed 4 bases, and the junction held 1 base outside the gene matches. The CDR3 is 13 residues long. CDR1 is MDHEN and CDR2 is SYDVKM in the germline V gene. This sample stems from a study of control samples from healthy donors and cancer patients. The method was immunoSEQ multiplex PCR; TCRdb's version includes in-frame clones alone and lacks a portion of them. The profile shows 150,000 to 200,000 clones, roughly nine tenths of them singletons. Sequencing was done on a sample of blood. This TCR was sampled from a woman between 25 and 40 years old in good health. The chain has TRBV28 and TRBJ1-2, with 9 bases aligning to TRBD1. The DNA for the CDR3 is TGTGCCAGCAGTTCGACAGGGGGCTATGGCTACACCTTC. Translated: CASSSTGGYGYTF.